Presented here are 10 T cell receptor beta chains from one specimen sequenced in a study of blood T cell repertoires in COVID-19. TCRdb keeps only in-frame clones here, not all; method: immunoSEQ multiplex PCR. This sample has 250,000 to 300,000 clones, with about 87% found just once. The specimen sequenced was peripheral blood. These receptors all stem from a woman in her sixties or seventies with COVID-19, enrolled during active disease.

V usage is TRBV2 and J usage is TRBJ1-5, with a tentative D call TRBD1 (6 bases). V was clipped by 8 bases and J by 7 bases, with 15 bases between them. The CDR3 length is 13 residues. Germline CDR1 is SNHLY and CDR2 is FYNNEI. The CDR3 loop reads CASEGGGRQPQHF. The DNA for the CDR3 is TGTGCCAGCGAGGGGGGGGGCAGGCAGCCCCAGCATTTT.

The chain joins TRBV7-2 to TRBJ2-2; possibly TRBD1 for D (5 bases). V lost 3 bases and J lost 3, with 11 bases in between. The germline CDR1 and CDR2 sequences are SGHTA and FQGNSA. CDR3 length equals 15 residues. The CDR3 spells CASSFQGADTGELFF. The DNA of the CDR3 is TGTGCCAGCAGCTTCCAGGGTGCTGACACCGGGGAGCTGTTTTTT.

The chain uses TRBV28 and TRBJ1-3, with TRBD1 as a possible D gene (6 bases). Trimming removed 3 bases at V and 4 bases at J, with 13 bases between. Germline CDR1 reads MDHEN; CDR2 reads SYDVKM. There are 15 residues in the CDR3. This CDR3 is CASSFWGRSGNTIYF. CDR3 bases: TGTGCCAGCAGTTTTTGGGGGCGTTCCGGAAACACCATATATTTT.

As regards this clone: Distinct nucleotide sequences in the sample also encode this CDR3. The chain has TRBV12-3 or TRBV12-4 and TRBJ1-2; TRBD1 might be the D (6 bases). V was trimmed by 5 bases and J by 5 bases, leaving 12 bases between them. There are 13 residues in the CDR3. CDR3: CASSATGRYGYTF. For the CDR3, the DNA is TGTGCCAGCAGTGCTACAGGGAGATATGGCTACACCTTC.

The rearrangement joins TRBV30 to TRBJ1-5, with 9 bases lining up with TRBD1. There are 13 residues in the CDR3. The V gene end was trimmed by 3 bases and the J gene end by 7 bases; junction bases not matched to a gene: 4. Germline CDR1 GTSNPN, CDR2 SVGIG (reference sequence). Written as DNA, the CDR3 is TGTGCCTGGAGCACAGGGGGCGCCCAGCCCCAGCATTTT. It specifies CAWSTGGAQPQHF. Full variable domain (remainder filled in from reference TRBV30 and TRBJ1-5): SQTIHQWPATLVQPVGSPLSLECTVEGTSNPNLYWYRQAAGRGLQLLFYSVGIGQISSEVPQNLSASRPQDRQFILSSKKLLLSDSGFYLCAWSTGGAQPQHFGDGTRLSIL.

The rearrangement joins TRBV30 to TRBJ1-1; TRBD1 aligns across 7 bases. With 2 bases clipped from V and 3 bases from J, the junction kept 6 bases outside the gene matches. The CDR3 contains 14 residues. Germline V gene lookup returns CDR1 GTSNPN and CDR2 SVGIG (reference sequence). The CDR3 bases are TGTGCCTGGAGTAAAAAGGGGGCCGACACTGAAGCTTTCTTT. This translates into CAWSKKGADTEAFF.

The CDR3 loop is CASSRAASGYNEQFF. CDR3 sequence (DNA): TGTGCCAGCAGCCGAGCGGCTAGCGGATACAATGAGCAGTTCTTC. The chain uses TRBV3-1 (or the pseudogene TRBV3-2) and TRBJ2-1, with 7 bases matching TRBD2. There are 15 residues in the CDR3. Germline lookup yields CDR1 LGHDT and CDR2 YNNKEL (reference sequence). After removal of 4 bases from V and 4 bases from J, the junction contained 7 bases not matched to a gene.

J is TRBJ2-1 and V is TRBV11-2; D unresolved. The CDR3 sequence is 15 residues long. Trimming took 5 bases from V and 0 from J, leaving 11 bases between them. The germline gives CDR1 SGHAT, CDR2 FQNNGV. CDR3 bases: TGTGCCAGCAGCGAGACTGATCCCTCCTACAATGAGCAGTTCTTC. Translated: CASSETDPSYNEQFF.

J is TRBJ2-3 and V is TRBV11-3; no reliable D call. Looked up from germline, CDR1 is SGHNT and CDR2 is YENEEA. This CDR3 spans 15 amino acids. V lost 1 base and J lost 6, with 14 bases in between. The CDR3 sequence: CASSLVTSPPDTQYF. DNA for the CDR3: TGTGCCAGCAGCTTAGTCACTTCCCCCCCGGATACGCAGTATTTT. Looking up the rest from reference TRBV11-3 and TRBJ2-3 gives the full variable domain: EAGVVQSPRYKIIEKKQPVAFWCNPISGHNTLYWYLQNLGQGPELLIRYENEEAVDDSQLPKDRFSAERLKGVDSTLKIQPAELGDSAVYLCASSLVTSPPDTQYFGPGTRLTVL.

The V gene is TRBV18, the J gene TRBJ2-5; maybe TRBD1 (6 bases). Between the trimmed V and J ends, which lost 4 bases and 9 bases, there was a span of 24 bases. CDR3 length: 16 residues. Germline lookup yields CDR1 KGHSH and CDR2 LQKENI. CDR3 nucleotide sequence: TGTGCCAGCTCACTCGCGGACAGTGGCTCAGGGTTGGCCCAGTACTTC. As protein: CASSLADSGSGLAQYF.